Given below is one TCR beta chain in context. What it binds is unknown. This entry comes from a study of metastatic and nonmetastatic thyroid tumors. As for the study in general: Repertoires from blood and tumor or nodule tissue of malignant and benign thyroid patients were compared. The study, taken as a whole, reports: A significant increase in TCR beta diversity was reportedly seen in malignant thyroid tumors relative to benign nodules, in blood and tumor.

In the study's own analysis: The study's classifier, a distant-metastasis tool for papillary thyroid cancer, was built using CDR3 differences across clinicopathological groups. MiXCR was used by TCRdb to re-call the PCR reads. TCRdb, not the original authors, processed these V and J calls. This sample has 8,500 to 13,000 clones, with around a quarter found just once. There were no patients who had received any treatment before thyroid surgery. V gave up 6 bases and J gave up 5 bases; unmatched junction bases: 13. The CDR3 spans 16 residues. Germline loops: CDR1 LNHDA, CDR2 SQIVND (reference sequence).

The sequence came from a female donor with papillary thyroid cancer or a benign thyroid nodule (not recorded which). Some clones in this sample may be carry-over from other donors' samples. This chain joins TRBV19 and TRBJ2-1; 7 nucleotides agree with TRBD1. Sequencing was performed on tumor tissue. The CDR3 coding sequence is TGTGCCAGTAGAAATAAGGCGACAGGGTGGAACAATGAGCAGTTCTTC. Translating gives CASRNKATGWNNEQFF.